Relative to its sample, the clone carrying this TCR beta chain is medium-sized. Antigen specificity is unknown. Trimming left V 0 bases short and J 5 bases short, with 6 bases between. The CDR3 consists of 12 residues. Germline CDR1 and CDR2: SGHRS and YFSETQ. Repertoires were generated with immunoSEQ multiplex PCR, while TCRdb's copy carries only in-frame clones and drops some. The profile covers 56,000 or so clones, with 60% to 80% appearing a single time and roughly 5% taken by the ten largest. This record belongs to a study of a mutant IDH1 vaccine in newly diagnosed glioma. Study information: Radiotherapy alone preceded vaccination by 4-6 weeks; alternatively, vaccination started with temozolomide cycles. Sex distribution of treated patients was about 62% male and around 40% female; mean age was 40.4 years.

Time point: week 47, end of study. What each vaccine dose contained was 300 ug of mutant IDH1 20-mer peptide, accompanied by topical imiquimod. Patients underwent eight vaccinations, which took place in weeks 1, 3, 5, 7, 11, 15, 19 and 23. The V gene is TRBV5-1, the J gene TRBJ2-7; maybe TRBD1 (5 bases). The receptor was derived from a man aged 45-60 years with glioma. This specimen was PBMCs, taken from a glioma patient whose treatment included an IDH1 peptide vaccine. CDR3 in amino acids: CASSLEQDEQYF. The CDR3 region has the DNA TGCGCCAGCAGCTTGGAACAGGACGAGCAGTACTTC.